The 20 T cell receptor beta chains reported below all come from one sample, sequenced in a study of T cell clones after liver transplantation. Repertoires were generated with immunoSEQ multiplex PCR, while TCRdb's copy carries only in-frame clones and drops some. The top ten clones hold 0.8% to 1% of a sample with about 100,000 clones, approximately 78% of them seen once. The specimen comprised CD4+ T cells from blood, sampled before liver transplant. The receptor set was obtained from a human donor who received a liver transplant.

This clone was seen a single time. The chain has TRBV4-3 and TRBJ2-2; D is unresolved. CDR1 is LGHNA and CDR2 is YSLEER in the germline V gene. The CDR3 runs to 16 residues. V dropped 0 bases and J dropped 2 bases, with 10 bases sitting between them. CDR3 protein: CASSQDLGYNTGELFF. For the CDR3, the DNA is TGCGCCAGCAGCCAAGATTTGGGTTACAACACCGGGGAGCTGTTTTTT.

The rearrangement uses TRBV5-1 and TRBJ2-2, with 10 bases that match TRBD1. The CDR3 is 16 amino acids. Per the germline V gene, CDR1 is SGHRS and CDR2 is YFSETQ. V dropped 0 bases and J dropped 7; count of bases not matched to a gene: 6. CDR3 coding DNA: TGCGCCAGCAGCTTGGCCGGGACAGGGGACTTCGGGGAGCTGTTTTTT. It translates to CASSLAGTGDFGELFF.

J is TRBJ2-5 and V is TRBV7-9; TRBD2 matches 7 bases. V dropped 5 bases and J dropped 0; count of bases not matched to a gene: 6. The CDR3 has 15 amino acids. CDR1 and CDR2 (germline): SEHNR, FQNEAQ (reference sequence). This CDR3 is CASSPPGTNQETQYF. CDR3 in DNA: TGTGCCAGCAGCCCGCCCGGGACTAACCAAGAGACCCAGTACTTC.

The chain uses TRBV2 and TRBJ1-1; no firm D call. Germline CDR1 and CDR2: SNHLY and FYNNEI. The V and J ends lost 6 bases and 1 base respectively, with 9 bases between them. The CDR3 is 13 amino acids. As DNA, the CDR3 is TGTGCCAGCAGGTTGACTGGGAACACTGAAGCTTTCTTT. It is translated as CASRLTGNTEAFF.

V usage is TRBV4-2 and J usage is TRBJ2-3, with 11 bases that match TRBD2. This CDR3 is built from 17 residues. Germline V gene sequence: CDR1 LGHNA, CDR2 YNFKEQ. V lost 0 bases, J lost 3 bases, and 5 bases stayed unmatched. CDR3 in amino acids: CASSQDGIAGGTDTQYF. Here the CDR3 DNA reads TGTGCCAGCAGCCAAGATGGAATAGCGGGGGGGACAGATACGCAGTATTTT.

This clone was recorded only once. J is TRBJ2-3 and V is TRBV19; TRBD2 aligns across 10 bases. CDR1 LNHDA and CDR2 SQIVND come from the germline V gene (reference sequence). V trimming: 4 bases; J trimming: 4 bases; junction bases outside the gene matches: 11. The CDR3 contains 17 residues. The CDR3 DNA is TGTGCCAGTAGTAGGATCTTCTCTAGCGGGAGTTCAGATACGCAGTATTTT. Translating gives CASSRIFSSGSSDTQYF. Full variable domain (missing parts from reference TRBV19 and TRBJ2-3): DGGITQSPKYLFRKEGQNVTLSCEQNLNHDAMYWYRQDPGQGLRLIYYSQIVNDFQKGDIAEGYSVSREKKESFPLTVTSAQKNPTAFYLCASSRIFSSGSSDTQYFGPGTRLTVL.

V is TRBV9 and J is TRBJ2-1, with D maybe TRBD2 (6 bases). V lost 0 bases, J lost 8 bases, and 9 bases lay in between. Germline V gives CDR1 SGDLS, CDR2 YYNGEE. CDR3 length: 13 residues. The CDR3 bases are TGTGCCAGCAGCGTAGGATGGGGGGATGAGCAGTTCTTC. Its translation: CASSVGWGDEQFF.

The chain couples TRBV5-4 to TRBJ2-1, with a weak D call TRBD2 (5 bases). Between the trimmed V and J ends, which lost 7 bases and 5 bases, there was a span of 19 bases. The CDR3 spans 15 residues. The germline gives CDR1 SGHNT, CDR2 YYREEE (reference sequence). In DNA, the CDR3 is TGTGCCAGCCACACGCGGGCCGGAAGCCACAATGAGCAGTTCTTC. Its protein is CASHTRAGSHNEQFF.

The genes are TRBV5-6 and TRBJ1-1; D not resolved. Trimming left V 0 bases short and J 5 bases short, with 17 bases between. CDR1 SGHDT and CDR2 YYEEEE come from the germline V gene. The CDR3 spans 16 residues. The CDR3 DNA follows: TGTGCCAGCAGCTTGGCGGGAGGGTTGATTTGGACTGAAGCTTTCTTT. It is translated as CASSLAGGLIWTEAFF. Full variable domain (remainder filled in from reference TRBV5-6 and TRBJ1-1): DAGVTQSPTHLIKTRGQQVTLRCSPKSGHDTVSWYQQALGQGPQFIFQYYEEEERQRGNFPDRFSGHQFPNYSSELNVNALLLGDSALYLCASSLAGGLIWTEAFFGQGTRLTVV.

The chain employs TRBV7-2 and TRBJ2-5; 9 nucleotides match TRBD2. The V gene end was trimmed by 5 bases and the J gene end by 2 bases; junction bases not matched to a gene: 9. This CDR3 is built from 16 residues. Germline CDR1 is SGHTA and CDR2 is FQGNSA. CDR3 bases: TGTGCCAGCAGCCCGACTAGCGGAGCCACACAAGAGACCCAGTACTTC. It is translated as CASSPTSGATQETQYF.

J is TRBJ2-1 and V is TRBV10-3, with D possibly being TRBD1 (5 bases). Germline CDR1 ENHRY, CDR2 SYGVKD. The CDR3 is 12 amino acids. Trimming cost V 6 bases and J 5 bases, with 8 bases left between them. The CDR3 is CAISLGDNEQFF. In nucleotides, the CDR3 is TGTGCCATCAGCTTAGGGGACAATGAGCAGTTCTTC.

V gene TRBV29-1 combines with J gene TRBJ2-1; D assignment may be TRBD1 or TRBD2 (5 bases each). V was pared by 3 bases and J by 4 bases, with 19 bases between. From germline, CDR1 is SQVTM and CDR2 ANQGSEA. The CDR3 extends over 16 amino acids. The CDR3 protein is CSVDPYGGASYNEQFF. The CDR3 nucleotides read TGCAGCGTTGACCCTTATGGGGGAGCCAGTTACAATGAGCAGTTCTTC.

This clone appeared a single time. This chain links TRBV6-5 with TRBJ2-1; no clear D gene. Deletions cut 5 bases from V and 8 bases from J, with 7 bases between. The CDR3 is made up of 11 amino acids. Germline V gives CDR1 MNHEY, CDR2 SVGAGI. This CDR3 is CASSTWDEQFF. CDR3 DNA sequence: TGTGCCAGCAGTACTTGGGATGAGCAGTTCTTC.

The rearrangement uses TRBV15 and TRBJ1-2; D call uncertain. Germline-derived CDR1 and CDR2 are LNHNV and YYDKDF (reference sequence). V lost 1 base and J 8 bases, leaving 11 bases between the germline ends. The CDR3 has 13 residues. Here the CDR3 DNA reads TGTGCCACCAGCAGAGCGACACGAAACGGCTACACCTTC. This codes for CATSRATRNGYTF.

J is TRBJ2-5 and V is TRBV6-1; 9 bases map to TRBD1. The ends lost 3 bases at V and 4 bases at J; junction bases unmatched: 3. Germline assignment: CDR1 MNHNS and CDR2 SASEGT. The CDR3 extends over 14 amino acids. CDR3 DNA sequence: TGTGCCAGCAGTGACCCGGACAGGGGAGAGACCCAGTACTTC. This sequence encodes CASSDPDRGETQYF.

DNA of the CDR3: TGTGCCAGCAATCGGGACCCTCTTTCCGATGAGCAGTTCTTC. It encodes CASNRDPLSDEQFF. J is TRBJ2-1 and V is TRBV27; TRBD1 or TRBD2 may be the D gene (5 bases each). The V end lost 7 bases, the J end lost 8 bases, and 18 bases lay between the germline ends. CDR3 length equals 14 residues. Germline V gene sequence: CDR1 MNHEY, CDR2 SMNVEV (reference sequence).

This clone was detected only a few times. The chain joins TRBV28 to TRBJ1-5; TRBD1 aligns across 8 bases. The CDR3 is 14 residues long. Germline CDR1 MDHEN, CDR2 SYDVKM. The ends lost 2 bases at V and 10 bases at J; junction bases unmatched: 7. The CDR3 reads CASSLPRGLSPQHF. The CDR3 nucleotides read TGTGCCAGCAGTTTACCCAGGGGGCTGAGTCCCCAGCATTTT.

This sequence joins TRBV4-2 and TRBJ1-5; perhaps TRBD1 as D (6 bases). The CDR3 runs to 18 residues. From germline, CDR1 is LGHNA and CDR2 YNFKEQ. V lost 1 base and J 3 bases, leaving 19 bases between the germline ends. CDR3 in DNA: TGTGCCAGCAGCCAAGGAAACACTGGACAGACGTACAATCAGCCCCAGCATTTT. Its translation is CASSQGNTGQTYNQPQHF.

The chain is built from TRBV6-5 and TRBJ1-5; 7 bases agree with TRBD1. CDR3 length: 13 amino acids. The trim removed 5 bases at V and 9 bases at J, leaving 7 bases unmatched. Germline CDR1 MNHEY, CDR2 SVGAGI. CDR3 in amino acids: CASSPDRVGPQHF. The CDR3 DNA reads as TGTGCCAGCAGTCCCGACAGGGTAGGGCCCCAGCATTTT.

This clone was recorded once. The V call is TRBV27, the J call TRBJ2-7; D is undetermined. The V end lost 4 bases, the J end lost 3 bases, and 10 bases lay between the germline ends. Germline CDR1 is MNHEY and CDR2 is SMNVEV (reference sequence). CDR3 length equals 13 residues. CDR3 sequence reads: CASSSAPYYEQYF. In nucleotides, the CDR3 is TGTGCCAGCAGTTCTGCACCTTACTACGAGCAGTACTTC.